These 22 T cell receptor beta chains share one sample of origin, sequenced in a study of identifying expanded T cells in peripheral blood (dated by TCRdb to between 2018 and 2020). The library was built by means of the immunoSEQ multiplex PCR assay. TCRdb stores this immuneACCESS table with in-frame sequences only. Part of the clones is absent; in the studies checked, under half of the shortfall reflects unresolved V genes, and no reason is known for the rest. The sample has some 120,000 clones on record, about 80% of them singletons. Approximately 3% of the sample belongs to the ten largest clones. What was sequenced was blood. The receptors here all came from a person between 18 and 75 years old in good health.

This rearrangement joins TRBV14 to TRBJ1-2, with 7 bases lining up with TRBD1. The CDR3 runs to 17 residues. Germline CDR1 reads SGHDN; CDR2 reads FVKESK. V was pared by 2 bases and J by 5 bases, with 14 bases of the junction left unmatched. The CDR3 loop is CASSQRYMRTGNYGYTF. In DNA, the CDR3 is TGTGCCAGCAGCCAAAGATATATGAGGACAGGAAATTATGGCTACACCTTC.

This chain connects TRBV7-2 to TRBJ2-7; D may be TRBD1 or TRBD2 (5 bases each). Trimming pared 2 bases from V and 0 bases from J, leaving 17 bases between. This CDR3 is built from 17 residues. The germline gives CDR1 SGHTA, CDR2 FQGNSA. CDR3 coding DNA: TGTGCCAGCAGCTTAAGGGGCTCGGGGCTTAACTCCTACGAGCAGTACTTC. This encodes CASSLRGSGLNSYEQYF. Full variable domain (rest looked up from reference TRBV7-2 and TRBJ2-7): GAGVSQSPSNKVTEKGKDVELRCDPISGHTALYWYRQSLGQGLEFLIYFQGNSAPDKSGLPSDRFSAERTGGSVSTLTIQRTQQEDSAVYLCASSLRGSGLNSYEQYFGPGTRLTVT.

This clone appeared a single time. J is TRBJ2-7 and V is TRBV5-6; unclear D gene. CDR3 length equals 16 residues. Per germline, CDR1 SGHDT and CDR2 YYEEEE. V lost 0 bases and J 0 bases, leaving 13 bases between the germline ends. The CDR3 DNA reads TGTGCCAGCAGCTTGGTCGGACCCAGGAGCTCCTACGAGCAGTACTTC. Translated: CASSLVGPRSSYEQYF.

The chain couples TRBV9 to TRBJ2-7, with D perhaps TRBD1 or TRBD2 (5 bases each). Germline CDR1 is SGDLS and CDR2 is YYNGEE. The CDR3 consists of 12 residues. The germline V and J ends were trimmed by 3 bases and 7 bases, with 11 bases remaining between them. CDR3 bases: TGTGCCAGCAGCGCGAGTTGGGGGGAGCAGTACTTC. This encodes CASSASWGEQYF. Supplemented by reference TRBV9 and TRBJ2-7, the full variable domain reads DSGVTQTPKHLITATGQRVTLRCSPRSGDLSVYWYQQSLDQGLQFLIQYYNGEERAKGNILERFSAQQFPDLHSELNLSSLELGDSALYFCASSASWGEQYFGPGTRLTVT.

This clone was detected only once. V and J are TRBV7-9 and TRBJ2-3; D possibly corresponds to TRBD2 (6 bases). The CDR3 runs to 16 residues. CDR1 and CDR2 from the germline V gene are SEHNR and FQNEAQ (reference sequence). V was pared by 1 base and J by 2 bases, with 13 bases between. In DNA form, the CDR3 reads TGTGCCAGCAGCTTAGTGCAACTAGCTTACACAGATACGCAGTATTTT. Translated, it gives CASSLVQLAYTDTQYF. Based on the CDR3 plus reference TRBV7-9 and TRBJ2-3, the full variable domain is DTGVSQNPRHKITKRGQNVTFRCDPISEHNRLYWYRQTLGQGPEFLTYFQNEAQLEKSRLLSDRFSAERPKGSFSTLEIQRTEQGDSAMYLCASSLVQLAYTDTQYFGPGTRLTVL.

V usage is TRBV11-3 and J usage is TRBJ2-5; D not certain. Germline V gene sequence: CDR1 SGHNT, CDR2 YENEEA. The CDR3 extends over 13 amino acids. Trimming stripped 3 bases from V and 7 bases from J, with 12 bases between. The CDR3 loop is CASSFSASTTQYF. CDR3 DNA sequence: TGTGCCAGCAGCTTCTCCGCGTCGACGACCCAGTACTTC.

V is TRBV29-1 and J is TRBJ2-5; D gene unclear. Looked up from germline, CDR1 is SQVTM and CDR2 is ANQGSEA. Trimming left V 4 bases short and J 4 bases short, with 1 base between. This CDR3 contains 9 residues. The CDR3, as DNA: TGCAGCGTTGGAGAGACCCAGTACTTC. This encodes CSVGETQYF.

This chain links TRBV7-6 with TRBJ2-7, with 8 bases identical to TRBD1. Germline V gene sequence: CDR1 SGHVS, CDR2 FNYEAQ. Losses at the gene ends were 1 base for V and 0 bases for J; bases not matched to a gene: 17. This CDR3 contains 20 residues. The CDR3 DNA sequence: TGTGCCAGCAGCTTAGACTGGAGGTCGGCCAGGGACAGGACCTCCTACGAGCAGTACTTC. It codes for CASSLDWRSARDRTSYEQYF.

This clone was counted between two and nine times. The genes are TRBV19 and TRBJ1-1; TRBD1 matches 9 bases. The CDR3 runs to 15 residues. Germline values: CDR1 LNHDA, CDR2 SQIVND (reference sequence). With V trimmed by 4 bases and J by 11 bases, 14 bases remained unmatched. In DNA, the CDR3 is TGTGCCAGTAGTAACCCCTACAGGGGGCGGATGCAGGCTTTCTTT. Its translation: CASSNPYRGRMQAFF.

A note on this clone: The sample has other DNA sequences that encode this CDR3 too. This chain joins TRBV6-5 and TRBJ2-1; 9 bases map to TRBD1. CDR1 and CDR2 (germline): MNHEY, SVGAGI. This CDR3 contains 14 residues. The J segment lost 2 bases and the V segment lost 8 bases, leaving 4 bases of the junction unmatched. The CDR3 DNA sequence: TGTGCCAGCGGGGGGACAGGGCCCTACAATGAGCAGTTCTTC. It encodes CASGGTGPYNEQFF.

The chain combines TRBV2 with TRBJ2-1, with 9 bases that match TRBD2. The CDR3 totals 21 residues. The germline gives CDR1 SNHLY, CDR2 FYNNEI. The ends lost 6 bases at V and 0 bases at J; junction bases unmatched: 21. The DNA for the CDR3 is TGTGCCAGCAGCAAAAACTTTAGACTAGCGGTATACCTGAGCTCCTACAATGAGCAGTTCTTC. Encoded protein: CASSKNFRLAVYLSSYNEQFF.

In this sample, this clone turned up once. This chain uses TRBV25-1 with TRBJ1-6, with D hard to call. The CDR3 contains 13 residues. Trimming stripped 8 bases from V and 8 bases from J, with 13 bases between. Germline assignment: CDR1 MGHDK and CDR2 SYGVNS. The CDR3 DNA sequence: TGTGCCAGCGTCGACACAGCCCATTCACCCCTCCACTTT. It codes for CASVDTAHSPLHF.

The count of this clone is one. The chain is built from TRBV4-3 and TRBJ1-6; weak D call: TRBD1 (6 bases). The germline gives CDR1 LGHNA, CDR2 YSLEER. This CDR3 is 19 amino acids long. V was pared by 2 bases and J by 6 bases, with 23 bases between. The CDR3: CASSQSPQGGGGANSPLHF. As DNA, the CDR3 is TGCGCCAGCAGCCAATCTCCCCAAGGCGGCGGGGGCGCTAATTCACCCCTCCACTTT.

The V and J genes are TRBV5-6 and TRBJ1-2; 7 nucleotides align to TRBD1. From germline, CDR1 is SGHDT and CDR2 YYEEEE. This CDR3 comprises 15 residues. With 2 bases clipped from V and 0 bases from J, the junction kept 4 bases outside the gene matches. The CDR3 sequence is CASSFGQAPNYGYTF. Here the CDR3 DNA reads TGTGCCAGCAGCTTCGGACAGGCTCCTAACTATGGCTACACCTTC.

V gene TRBV13 combines with J gene TRBJ2-1; perhaps D is TRBD1 or TRBD2 (5 bases each). The germline CDR1 and CDR2 sequences are PRHDT and FYEKMQ (reference sequence). CDR3 length: 14 residues. Trimming removed 4 bases from V and 8 bases from J, with 15 bases in between. This CDR3 is CASSYERGRDEQFF. The CDR3 DNA reads TGTGCCAGCAGCTACGAACGGGGCCGGGATGAGCAGTTCTTC. Filled out from reference TRBV13 and TRBJ2-1, the complete variable domain reads AAGVIQSPRHLIKEKRETATLKCYPIPRHDTVYWYQQGPGQDPQFLISFYEKMQSDKGSIPDRFSAQQFSDYHSELNMSSLELGDSALYFCASSYERGRDEQFFGPGTRLTVL.

The chain links TRBV7-2 to TRBJ1-1; 8 bases are shared with TRBD1. V was clipped by 5 bases and J by 8 bases; unmatched bases: 7. Germline CDR1 SGHTA, CDR2 FQGNSA. This CDR3 has 13 residues. Written as DNA, the CDR3 is TGTGCCAGCAGCCGGAGCCGGGACAGGGAAGCTTTCTTT. It is translated as CASSRSRDREAFF. Based on the CDR3 plus reference TRBV7-2 and TRBJ1-1, the full variable domain is GAGVSQSPSNKVTEKGKDVELRCDPISGHTALYWYRQSLGQGLEFLIYFQGNSAPDKSGLPSDRFSAERTGGSVSTLTIQRTQQEDSAVYLCASSRSRDREAFFGQGTRLTVV.

This chain links TRBV28 with TRBJ1-1; a possible D gene is TRBD1 (5 bases). The length of the CDR3 is 13 residues. The V and J ends lost 3 bases and 10 bases respectively, with 15 bases between them. Germline V gene lookup returns CDR1 MDHEN and CDR2 SYDVKM. The CDR3: CASSLGTYRAAFF. CDR3 DNA sequence: TGTGCCAGCAGTTTGGGGACTTATAGAGCAGCTTTCTTT.

The V and J genes are TRBV11-3 and TRBJ1-2, with 7 nucleotides matching TRBD1. Germline values: CDR1 SGHNT, CDR2 YENEEA. V trimming: 5 bases; J trimming: 5 bases; junction bases outside the gene matches: 8. This CDR3 contains 14 residues. The CDR3 DNA follows: TGTGCCAGCAGCCGGGACAGTTGGTTTTATGGCTACACCTTC. Residues: CASSRDSWFYGYTF.

The rearrangement joins TRBV9 to TRBJ2-1; D might be TRBD1 or TRBD2, each matching 5 bases. V shed 2 bases and J shed 4 bases, with 13 bases lying between them. CDR3 size: 15 residues. Germline V lookup: CDR1 SGDLS, CDR2 YYNGEE. The CDR3: CASSVVGGLYNEQFF. The CDR3 DNA sequence: TGTGCCAGCAGCGTGGTTGGGGGTTTATACAATGAGCAGTTCTTC.

V and J are TRBV4-1 and TRBJ2-2; D unclear. Looked up from germline, CDR1 is MGHRA and CDR2 is YSYEKL. CDR3 size: 13 residues. V lost 2 bases, J lost 4 bases, and 5 bases lay in between. The CDR3 loop reads CASSQHGTGELFF. The DNA for the CDR3 is TGCGCCAGCAGCCAACACGGCACCGGGGAGCTGTTTTTT.

This chain connects TRBV28 to TRBJ1-2; 7 nucleotides align to TRBD1. The CDR3 length is 13 residues. Germline trimming cut 6 bases from V and 7 bases from J; bases unmatched to any gene: 8. Germline V CDR1 and CDR2: MDHEN, SYDVKM. CDR3 residues: CASRAGTVLGYTF. Written as DNA, the CDR3 is TGTGCCAGCAGAGCCGGGACAGTTCTTGGCTACACCTTC.

V usage is TRBV19 and J usage is TRBJ1-3; 12 nucleotides agree with TRBD1. V lost 3 bases to trimming and J lost 5 bases; unmatched junction nucleotides: 2. The germline V gene encodes CDR1 LNHDA and CDR2 SQIVND (reference sequence). This CDR3 is 15 amino acids long. CDR3 protein: CASSIGTGGRNTIYF. The CDR3 region has the DNA TGTGCCAGTAGTATCGGGACAGGGGGCAGAAACACCATATATTTT.